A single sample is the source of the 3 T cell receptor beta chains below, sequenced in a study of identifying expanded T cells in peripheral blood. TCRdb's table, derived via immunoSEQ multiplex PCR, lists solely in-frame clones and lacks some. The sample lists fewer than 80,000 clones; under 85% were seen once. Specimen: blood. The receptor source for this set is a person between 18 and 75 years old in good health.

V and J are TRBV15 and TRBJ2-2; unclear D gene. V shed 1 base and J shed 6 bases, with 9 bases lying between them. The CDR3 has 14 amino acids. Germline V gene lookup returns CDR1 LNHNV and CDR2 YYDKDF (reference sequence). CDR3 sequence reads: CATSRGTVAGELFF. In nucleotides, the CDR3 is TGTGCCACCAGCAGAGGCACAGTGGCCGGGGAGCTGTTTTTT.

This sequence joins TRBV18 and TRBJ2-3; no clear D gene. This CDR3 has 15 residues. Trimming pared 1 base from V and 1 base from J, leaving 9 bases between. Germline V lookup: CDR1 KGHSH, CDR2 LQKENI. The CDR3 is CASSPLGGRTDTQYF. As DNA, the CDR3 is TGTGCCAGCTCACCACTCGGCGGACGCACAGATACGCAGTATTTT. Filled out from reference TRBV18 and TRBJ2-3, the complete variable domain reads NAGVMQNPRHLVRRRGQEARLRCSPMKGHSHVYWYRQLPEEGLKFMVYLQKENIIDESGMPKERFSAEFPKEGPSILRIQQVVRGDSAAYFCASSPLGGRTDTQYFGPGTRLTVL.

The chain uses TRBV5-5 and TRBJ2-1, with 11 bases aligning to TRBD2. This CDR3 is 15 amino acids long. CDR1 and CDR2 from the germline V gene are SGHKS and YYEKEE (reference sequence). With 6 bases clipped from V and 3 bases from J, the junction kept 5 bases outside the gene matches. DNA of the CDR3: TGTGCCAGCAACCCGACTAGCGGGAACTACAATGAGCAGTTCTTC. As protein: CASNPTSGNYNEQFF.